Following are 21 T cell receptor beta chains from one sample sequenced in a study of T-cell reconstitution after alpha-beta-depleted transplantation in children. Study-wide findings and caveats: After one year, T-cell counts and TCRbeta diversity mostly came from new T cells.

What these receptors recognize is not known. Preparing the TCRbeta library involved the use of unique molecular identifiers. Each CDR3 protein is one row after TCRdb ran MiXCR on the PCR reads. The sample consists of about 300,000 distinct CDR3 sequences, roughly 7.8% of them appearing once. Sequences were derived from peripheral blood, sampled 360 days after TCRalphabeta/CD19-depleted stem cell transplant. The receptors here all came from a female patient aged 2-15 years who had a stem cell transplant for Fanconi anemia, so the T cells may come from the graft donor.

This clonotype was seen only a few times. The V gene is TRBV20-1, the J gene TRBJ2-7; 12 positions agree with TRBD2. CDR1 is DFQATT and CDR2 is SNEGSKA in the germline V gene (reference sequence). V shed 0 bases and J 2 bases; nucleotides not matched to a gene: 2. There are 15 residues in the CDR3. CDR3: CSAREPSGGAYEQYF. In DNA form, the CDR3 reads TGCAGTGCTAGAGAGCCTAGCGGGGGGGCCTACGAGCAGTACTTC.

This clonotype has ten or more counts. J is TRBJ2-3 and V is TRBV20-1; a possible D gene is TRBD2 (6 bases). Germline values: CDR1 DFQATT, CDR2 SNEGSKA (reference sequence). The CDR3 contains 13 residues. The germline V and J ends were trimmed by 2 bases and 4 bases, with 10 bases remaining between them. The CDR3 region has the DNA TGCAGTGCTAGACCTGGGGAGGCAGATACGCAGTATTTT. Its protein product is CSARPGEADTQYF.

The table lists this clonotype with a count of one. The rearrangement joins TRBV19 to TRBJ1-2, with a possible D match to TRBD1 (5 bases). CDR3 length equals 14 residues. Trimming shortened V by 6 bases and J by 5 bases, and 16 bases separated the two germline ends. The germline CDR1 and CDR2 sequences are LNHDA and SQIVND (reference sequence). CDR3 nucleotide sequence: TGTGCCAGTAGCCGAGGGGCAGGACTTTATGGCTACACCTTC. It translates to CASSRGAGLYGYTF.

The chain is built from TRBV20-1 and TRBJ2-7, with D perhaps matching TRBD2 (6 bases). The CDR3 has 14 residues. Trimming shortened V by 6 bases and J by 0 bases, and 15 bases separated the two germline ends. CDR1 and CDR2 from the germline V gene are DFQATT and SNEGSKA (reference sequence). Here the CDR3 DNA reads TGCAGTGCCACCAGGGACTCGATCTCCTACGAGCAGTACTTC. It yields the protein CSATRDSISYEQYF.

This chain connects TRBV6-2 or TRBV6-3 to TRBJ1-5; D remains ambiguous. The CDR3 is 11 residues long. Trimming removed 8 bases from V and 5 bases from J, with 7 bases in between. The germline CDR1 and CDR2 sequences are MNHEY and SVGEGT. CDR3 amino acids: CASGPYQPQHF. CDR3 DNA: TGTGCCAGCGGTCCATATCAGCCCCAGCATTTT.

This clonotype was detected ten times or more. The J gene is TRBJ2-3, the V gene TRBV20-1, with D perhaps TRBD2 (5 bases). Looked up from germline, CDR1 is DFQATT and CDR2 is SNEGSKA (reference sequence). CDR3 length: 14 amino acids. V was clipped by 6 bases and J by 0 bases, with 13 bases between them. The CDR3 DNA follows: TGCAGTGCGACACGCCGGACTAGCACAGATACGCAGTATTTT. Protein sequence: CSATRRTSTDTQYF.

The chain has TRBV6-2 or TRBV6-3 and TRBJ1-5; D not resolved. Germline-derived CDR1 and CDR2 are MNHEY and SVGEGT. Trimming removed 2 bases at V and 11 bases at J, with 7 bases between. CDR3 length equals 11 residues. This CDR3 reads CASSYGESQHF. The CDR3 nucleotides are TGTGCCAGCAGTTACGGGGAGTCCCAGCATTTT.

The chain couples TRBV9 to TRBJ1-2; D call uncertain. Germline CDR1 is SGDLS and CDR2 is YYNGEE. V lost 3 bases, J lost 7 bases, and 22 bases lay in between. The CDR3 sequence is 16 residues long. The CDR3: CASSATSLRNGGGYTF. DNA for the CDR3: TGTGCCAGCAGCGCCACGTCACTTCGTAATGGTGGTGGCTACACCTTC. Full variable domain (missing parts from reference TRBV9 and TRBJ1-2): DSGVTQTPKHLITATGQRVTLRCSPRSGDLSVYWYQQSLDQGLQFLIQYYNGEERAKGNILERFSAQQFPDLHSELNLSSLELGDSALYFCASSATSLRNGGGYTFGSGTRLTVV.

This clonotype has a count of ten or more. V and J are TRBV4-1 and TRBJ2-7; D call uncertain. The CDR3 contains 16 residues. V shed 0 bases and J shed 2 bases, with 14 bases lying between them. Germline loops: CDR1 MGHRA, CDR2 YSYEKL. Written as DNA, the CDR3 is TGCGCCAGCAGCCAAGACAACGGACCAGACCCCTACGAGCAGTACTTC. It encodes CASSQDNGPDPYEQYF.

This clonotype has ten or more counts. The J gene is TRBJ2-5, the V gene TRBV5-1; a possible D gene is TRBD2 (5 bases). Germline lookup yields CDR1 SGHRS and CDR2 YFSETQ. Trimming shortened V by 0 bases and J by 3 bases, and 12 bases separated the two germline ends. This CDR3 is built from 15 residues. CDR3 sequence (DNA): TGCGCCAGCAGCTTGGCGATATTCGGGGAAGAGACCCAGTACTTC. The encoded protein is CASSLAIFGEETQYF.

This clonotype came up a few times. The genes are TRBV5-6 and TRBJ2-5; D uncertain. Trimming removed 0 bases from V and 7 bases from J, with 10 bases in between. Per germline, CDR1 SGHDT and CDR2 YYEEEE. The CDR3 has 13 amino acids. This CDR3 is CASSLVGYATQYF. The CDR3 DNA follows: TGTGCCAGCAGCTTGGTTGGGTACGCGACCCAGTACTTC.

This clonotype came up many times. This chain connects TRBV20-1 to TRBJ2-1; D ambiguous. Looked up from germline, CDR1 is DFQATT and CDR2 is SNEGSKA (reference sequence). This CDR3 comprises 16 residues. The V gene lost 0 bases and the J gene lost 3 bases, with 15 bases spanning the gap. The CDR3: CSARDRGRALYNEQFF. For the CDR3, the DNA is TGCAGTGCTAGAGATCGAGGACGGGCCCTCTACAATGAGCAGTTCTTC.

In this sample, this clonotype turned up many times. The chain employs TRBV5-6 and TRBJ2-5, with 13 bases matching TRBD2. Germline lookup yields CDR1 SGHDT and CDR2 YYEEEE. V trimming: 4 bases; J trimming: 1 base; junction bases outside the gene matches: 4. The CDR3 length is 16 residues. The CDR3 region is CASSLRLAGGQETQYF. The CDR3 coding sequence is TGTGCCAGCAGCCTCCGACTAGCGGGGGGCCAAGAGACCCAGTACTTC.

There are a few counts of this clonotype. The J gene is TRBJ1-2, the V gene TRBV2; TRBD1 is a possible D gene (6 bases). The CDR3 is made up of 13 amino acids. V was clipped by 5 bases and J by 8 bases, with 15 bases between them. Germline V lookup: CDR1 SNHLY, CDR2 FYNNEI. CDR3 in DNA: TGTGCCAGCAGTCCGACAGAAGGGGGGGGCTACACCTTC. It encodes CASSPTEGGGYTF.

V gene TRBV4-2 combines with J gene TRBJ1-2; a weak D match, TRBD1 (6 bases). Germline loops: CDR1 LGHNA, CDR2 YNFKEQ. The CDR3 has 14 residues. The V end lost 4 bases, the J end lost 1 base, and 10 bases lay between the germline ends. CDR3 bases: TGTGCCAGCAGCCCCAGACAGGATAACTATGGCTACACCTTC. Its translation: CASSPRQDNYGYTF.

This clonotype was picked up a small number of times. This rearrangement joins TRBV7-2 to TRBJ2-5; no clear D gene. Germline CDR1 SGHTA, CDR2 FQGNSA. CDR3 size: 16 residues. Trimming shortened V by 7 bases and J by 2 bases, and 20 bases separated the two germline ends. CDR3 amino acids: CASNLGVRTEQETQYF. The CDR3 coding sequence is TGTGCCAGCAACCTTGGGGTGAGAACAGAACAAGAGACCCAGTACTTC.

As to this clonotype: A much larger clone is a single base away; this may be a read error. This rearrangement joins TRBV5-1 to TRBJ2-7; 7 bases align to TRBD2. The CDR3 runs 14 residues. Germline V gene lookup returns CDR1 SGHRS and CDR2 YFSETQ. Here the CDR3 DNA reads TGCGCCGGCAGCCCTGGACTAGTAAGCTACGAGCAGTACTTC. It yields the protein CAGSPGLVSYEQYF.

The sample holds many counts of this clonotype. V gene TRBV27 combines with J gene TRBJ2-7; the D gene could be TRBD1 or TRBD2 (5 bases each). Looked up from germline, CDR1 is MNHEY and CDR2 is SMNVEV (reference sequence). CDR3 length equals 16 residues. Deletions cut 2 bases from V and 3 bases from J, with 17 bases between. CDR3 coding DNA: TGTGCCAGCAGTTTAGGGGACCCAGCTTGGGGCTACGAGCAGTACTTC. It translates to CASSLGDPAWGYEQYF.

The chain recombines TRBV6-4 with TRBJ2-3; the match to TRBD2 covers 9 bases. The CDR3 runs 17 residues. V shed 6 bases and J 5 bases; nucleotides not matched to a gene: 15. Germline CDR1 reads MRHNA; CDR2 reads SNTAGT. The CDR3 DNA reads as TGTGCCAGCAGCAACGGAGCGGGGGGAGCCAATATAGATACGCAGTATTTT. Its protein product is CASSNGAGGANIDTQYF.

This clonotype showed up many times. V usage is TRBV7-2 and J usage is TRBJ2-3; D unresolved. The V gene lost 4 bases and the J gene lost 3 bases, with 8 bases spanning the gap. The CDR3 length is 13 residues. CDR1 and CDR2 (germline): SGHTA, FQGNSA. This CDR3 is CASSSRMTDTQYF. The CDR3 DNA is TGTGCCAGCAGCTCCCGGATGACAGATACGCAGTATTTT.

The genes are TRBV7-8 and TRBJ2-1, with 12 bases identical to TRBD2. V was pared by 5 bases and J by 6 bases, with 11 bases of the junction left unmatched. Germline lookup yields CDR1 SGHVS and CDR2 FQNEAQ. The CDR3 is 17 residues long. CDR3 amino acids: CASSPGLAGGPLNEQFF. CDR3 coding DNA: TGTGCCAGCAGCCCCGGGCTAGCGGGAGGGCCGCTCAATGAGCAGTTCTTC.